The present entry profiles one TCR beta chain with its context. TCRdb keeps only in-frame clones here, not all; method: immunoSEQ multiplex PCR. The table lists 120,000 to 150,000 clones, 75% to 85% of them singletons. The sample originates from a study of blood T cell repertoires in COVID-19. The CDR3 extends over 13 amino acids. Unmatched junction bases numbered 1, after V lost 4 bases and J lost 5 bases. Germline lookup yields CDR1 LGHDT and CDR2 YNNKEL (reference sequence). The V gene is TRBV3-1 (or the pseudogene TRBV3-2), the J gene TRBJ2-7, with TRBD2 matching over 11 bases. The sample comprised peripheral blood. This receptor was taken from a man between 60 and 75 years old with active or convalescent COVID-19. Here the CDR3 reads CASSLLAGDEQYF. The DNA for the CDR3 is TGTGCCAGCAGCCTACTAGCGGGAGACGAGCAGTACTTC.